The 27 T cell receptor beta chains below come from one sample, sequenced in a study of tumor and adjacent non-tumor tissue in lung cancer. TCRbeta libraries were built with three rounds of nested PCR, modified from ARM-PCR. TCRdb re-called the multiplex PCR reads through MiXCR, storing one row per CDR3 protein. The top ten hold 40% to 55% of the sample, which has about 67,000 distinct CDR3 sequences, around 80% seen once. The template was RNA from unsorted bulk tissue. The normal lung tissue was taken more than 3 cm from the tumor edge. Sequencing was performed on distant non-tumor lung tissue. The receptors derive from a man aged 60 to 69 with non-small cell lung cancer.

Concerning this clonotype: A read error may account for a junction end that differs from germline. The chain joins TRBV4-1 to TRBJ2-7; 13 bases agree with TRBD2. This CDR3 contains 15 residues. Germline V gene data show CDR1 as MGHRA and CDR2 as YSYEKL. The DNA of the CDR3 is TGCGCCAGCTGCCAAGAGCGGACTAGCGGGAGTCTGCCATACTTC. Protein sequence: CASCQERTSGSLPYF.

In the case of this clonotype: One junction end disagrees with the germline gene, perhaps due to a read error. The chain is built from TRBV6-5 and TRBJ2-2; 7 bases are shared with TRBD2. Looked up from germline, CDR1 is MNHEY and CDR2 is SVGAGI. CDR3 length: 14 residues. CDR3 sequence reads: CASHIGLDTGELSF. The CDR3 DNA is TGTGCCAGCCACATCGGACTAGACACCGGGGAGCTGTCTTTT.

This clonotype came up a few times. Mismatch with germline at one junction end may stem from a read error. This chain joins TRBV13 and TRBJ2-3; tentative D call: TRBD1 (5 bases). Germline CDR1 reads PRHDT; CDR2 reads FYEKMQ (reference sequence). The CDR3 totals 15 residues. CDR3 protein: CAISLVRQNTYTQYF. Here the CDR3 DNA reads TGTGCCATCAGCTTAGTGAGACAGAACACATATACGCAGTATTTT.

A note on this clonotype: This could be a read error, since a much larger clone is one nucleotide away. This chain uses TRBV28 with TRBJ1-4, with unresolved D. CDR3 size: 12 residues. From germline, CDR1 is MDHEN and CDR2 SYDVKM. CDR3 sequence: CASATPAEILFF. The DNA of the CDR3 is TGTGCCAGCGCTACCCCGGCAGAAATACTGTTTTTT.

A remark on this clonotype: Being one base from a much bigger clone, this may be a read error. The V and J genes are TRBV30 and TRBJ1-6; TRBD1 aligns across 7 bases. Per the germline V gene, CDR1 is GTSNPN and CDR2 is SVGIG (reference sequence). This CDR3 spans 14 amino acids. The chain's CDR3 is CGWSGGQYNSPLHF. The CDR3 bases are TGTGGCTGGAGTGGGGGACAGTATAATTCACCCCTCCACTTT.

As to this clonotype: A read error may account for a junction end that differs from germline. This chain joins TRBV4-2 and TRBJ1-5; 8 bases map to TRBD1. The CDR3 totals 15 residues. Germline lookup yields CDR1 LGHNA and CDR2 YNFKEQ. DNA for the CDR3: TGTGCCAGCAGTCAGATCGGGACAGGCAAGCAGCCCCAGCAATTT. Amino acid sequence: CASSQIGTGKQPQQF.

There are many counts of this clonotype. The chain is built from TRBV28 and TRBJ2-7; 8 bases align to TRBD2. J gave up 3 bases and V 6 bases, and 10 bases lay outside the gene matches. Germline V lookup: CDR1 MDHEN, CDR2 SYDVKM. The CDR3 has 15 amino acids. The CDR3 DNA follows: TGTGCCAGCAGACAAGGGGGGACTAGAGTCTACGAGCAGTACTTC. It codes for CASRQGGTRVYEQYF. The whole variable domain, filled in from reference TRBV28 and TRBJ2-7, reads DVKVTQSSRYLVKRTGEKVFLECVQDMDHENMFWYRQDPGLGLRLIYFSYDVKMKEKGDIPEGYSVSREKKERFSLILESASTNQTSMYLCASRQGGTRVYEQYFGPGTRLTVT.

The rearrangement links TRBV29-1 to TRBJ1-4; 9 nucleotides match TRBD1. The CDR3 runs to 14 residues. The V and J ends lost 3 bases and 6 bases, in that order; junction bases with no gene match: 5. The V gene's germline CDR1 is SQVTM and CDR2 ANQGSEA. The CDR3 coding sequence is TGCAGCGTTGATAGTGGGACAGGGTATGAAAAACTGTTTTTT. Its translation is CSVDSGTGYEKLFF.

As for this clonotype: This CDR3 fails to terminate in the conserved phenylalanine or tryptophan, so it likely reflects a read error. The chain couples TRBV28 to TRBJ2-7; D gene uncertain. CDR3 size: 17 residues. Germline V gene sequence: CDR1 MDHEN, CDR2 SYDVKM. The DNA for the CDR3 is TGTGCCAGCAGTTTAGTTGGTATAGCCCCTAACTCCTACAAGCAGTACTTA. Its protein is CASSLVGIAPNSYKQYL.

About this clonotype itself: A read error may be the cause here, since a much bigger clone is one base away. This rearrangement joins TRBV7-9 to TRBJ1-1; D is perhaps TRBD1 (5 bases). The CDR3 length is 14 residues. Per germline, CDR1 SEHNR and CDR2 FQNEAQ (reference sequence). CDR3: CASSWWTSNTKAFF. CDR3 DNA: TGTGCCAGCAGCTGGTGGACATCTAACACTAAAGCTTTCTTT. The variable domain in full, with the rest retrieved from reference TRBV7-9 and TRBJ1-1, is DTGVSQNPRHKITKRGQNVTFRCDPISEHNRLYWYRQTLGQGPEFLTYFQNEAQLEKSRLLSDRFSAERPKGSFSTLEIQRTEQGDSAMYLCASSWWTSNTKAFFGQGTRLTVV.

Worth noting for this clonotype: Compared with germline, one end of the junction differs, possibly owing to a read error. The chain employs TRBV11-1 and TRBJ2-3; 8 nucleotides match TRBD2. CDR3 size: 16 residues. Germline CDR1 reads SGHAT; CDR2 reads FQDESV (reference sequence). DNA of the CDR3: TGTGCTAGCAGCTTGAGTAGCGGGGCCAGCACAGATACGCGGTATTTT. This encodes CASSLSSGASTDTRYF.

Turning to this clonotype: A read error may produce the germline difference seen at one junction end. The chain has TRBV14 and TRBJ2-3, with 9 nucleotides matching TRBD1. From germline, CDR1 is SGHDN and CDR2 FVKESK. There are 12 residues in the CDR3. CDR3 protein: CPSSLGQGTQYF. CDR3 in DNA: TGTCCCAGCAGCCTGGGACAGGGTACGCAGTATTTT.

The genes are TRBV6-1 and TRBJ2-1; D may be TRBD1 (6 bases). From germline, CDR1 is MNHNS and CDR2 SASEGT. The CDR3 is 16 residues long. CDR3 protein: CTTSELQGRSRNEQFF. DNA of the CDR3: TGTACCACCAGTGAACTACAGGGAAGGAGTCGGAATGAGCAGTTCTTC.

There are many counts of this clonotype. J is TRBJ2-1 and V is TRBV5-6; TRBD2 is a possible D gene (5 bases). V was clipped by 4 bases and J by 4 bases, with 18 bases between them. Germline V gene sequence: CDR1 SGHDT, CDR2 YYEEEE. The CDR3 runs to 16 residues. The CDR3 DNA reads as TGTGCCAGCAGCCGAACGCCGGTCGGGATATACAATGAGCAGTTCTTC. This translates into CASSRTPVGIYNEQFF.

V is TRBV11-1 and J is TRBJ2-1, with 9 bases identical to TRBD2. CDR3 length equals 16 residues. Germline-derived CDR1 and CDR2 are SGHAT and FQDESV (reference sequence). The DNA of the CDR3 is TGTGACAGTAGCTCAGGTATACTAGCGGGCTACAATGAGCAGTTCTTC. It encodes CDSSSGILAGYNEQFF.

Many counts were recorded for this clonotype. CDR3: CASSLARITSSVAGVTLGEQYF. The DNA of the CDR3 is TGTGCCAGCAGCTTAGCCCGGATAACCTCCTCGGTGGCGGGAGTAACCCTTGGAGAGCAGTACTTC. The gene calls are TRBV11-2 and TRBJ2-7, with TRBD2 matching 7 bases. J gave up 7 bases and V 1 base, and 31 bases lay outside the gene matches. CDR3 length: 22 amino acids. Germline values: CDR1 SGHAT, CDR2 FQNNGV.

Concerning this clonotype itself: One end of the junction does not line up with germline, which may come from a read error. The CDR3 spells CSVKDRYQETQYF. DNA for the CDR3: TGCAGCGTTAAAGACAGGTACCAAGAGACCCAGTACTTC. This chain joins TRBV29-1 and TRBJ2-5, with D perhaps TRBD1 (6 bases). Germline CDR1 reads SQVTM; CDR2 reads ANQGSEA. The CDR3 length is 13 residues.

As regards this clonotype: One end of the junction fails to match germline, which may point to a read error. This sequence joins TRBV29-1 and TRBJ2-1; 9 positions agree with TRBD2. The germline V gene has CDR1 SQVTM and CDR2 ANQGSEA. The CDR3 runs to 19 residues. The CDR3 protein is CSVEDPGISGGSSYNEQFF. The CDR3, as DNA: TGCAGTGTTGAAGACCCCGGGATTAGCGGGGGTAGCTCCTACAATGAGCAGTTCTTC.

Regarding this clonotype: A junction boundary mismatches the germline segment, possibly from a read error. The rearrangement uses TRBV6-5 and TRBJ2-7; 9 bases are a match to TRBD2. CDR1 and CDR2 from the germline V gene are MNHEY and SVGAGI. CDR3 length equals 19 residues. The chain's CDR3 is CTSSYYTPNLAGRHNEQYF. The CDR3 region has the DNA TGTACCAGCAGTTACTACACACCCAACCTAGCGGGACGACACAACGAGCAGTACTTC.

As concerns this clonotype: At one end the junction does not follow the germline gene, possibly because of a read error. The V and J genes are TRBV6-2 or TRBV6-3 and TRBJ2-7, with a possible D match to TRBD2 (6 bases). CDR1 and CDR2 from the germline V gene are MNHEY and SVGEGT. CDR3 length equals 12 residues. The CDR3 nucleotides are TGTGCCAACAGTTACTCGGCGGGGGAGCAGTACTTC. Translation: CANSYSAGEQYF.

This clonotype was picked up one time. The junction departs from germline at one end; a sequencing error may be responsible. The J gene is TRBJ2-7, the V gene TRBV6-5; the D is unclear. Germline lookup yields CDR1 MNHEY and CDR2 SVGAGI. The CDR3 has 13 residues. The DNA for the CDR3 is TGTGCCAGCTCGAGCTTGTTCCCCTACGAGCAATACTTC. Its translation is CASSSLFPYEQYF.

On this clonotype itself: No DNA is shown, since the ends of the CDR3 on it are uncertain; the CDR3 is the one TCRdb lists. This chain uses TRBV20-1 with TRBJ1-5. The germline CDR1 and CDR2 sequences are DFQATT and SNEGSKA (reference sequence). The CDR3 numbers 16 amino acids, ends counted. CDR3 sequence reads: CGALDKDYNSNQPQHF.

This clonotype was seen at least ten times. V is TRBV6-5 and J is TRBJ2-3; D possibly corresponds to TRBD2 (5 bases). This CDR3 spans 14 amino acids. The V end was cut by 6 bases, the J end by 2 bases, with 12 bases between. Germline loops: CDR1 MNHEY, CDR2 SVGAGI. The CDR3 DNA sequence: TGTGCCAGCAGGGAAGAGGGCCTCACAGATACGCAGTATTTT. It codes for CASREEGLTDTQYF.

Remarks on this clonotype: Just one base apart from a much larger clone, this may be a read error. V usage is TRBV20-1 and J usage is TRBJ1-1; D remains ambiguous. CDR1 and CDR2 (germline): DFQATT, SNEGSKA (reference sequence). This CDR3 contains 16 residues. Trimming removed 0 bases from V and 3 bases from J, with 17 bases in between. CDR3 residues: CSARDVMAPSDTEAFF. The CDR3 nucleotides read TGCAGTGCTAGAGATGTTATGGCCCCCTCGGACACTGAAGCTTTCTTT.

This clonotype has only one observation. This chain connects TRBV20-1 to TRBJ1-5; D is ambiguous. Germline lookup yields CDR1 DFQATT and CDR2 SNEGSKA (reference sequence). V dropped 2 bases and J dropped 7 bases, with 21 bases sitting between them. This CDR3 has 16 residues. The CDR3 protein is CSARIPGVRVGQPQHF. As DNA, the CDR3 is TGCAGTGCTAGAATACCGGGCGTAAGAGTCGGACAGCCCCAGCATTTT.

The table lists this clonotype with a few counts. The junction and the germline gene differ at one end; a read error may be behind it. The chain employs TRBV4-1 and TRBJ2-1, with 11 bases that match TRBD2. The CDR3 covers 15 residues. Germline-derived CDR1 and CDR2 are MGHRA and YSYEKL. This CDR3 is CASSPIAGGEGEQLF. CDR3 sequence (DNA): TGCGCCAGTAGCCCCATAGCGGGAGGGGAGGGTGAGCAGTTATTC.

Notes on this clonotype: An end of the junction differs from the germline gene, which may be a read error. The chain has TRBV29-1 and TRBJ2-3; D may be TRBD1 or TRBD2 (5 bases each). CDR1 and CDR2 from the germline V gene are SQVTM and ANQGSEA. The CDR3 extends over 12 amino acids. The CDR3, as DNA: TGCATCGTTGGTTTATGTGGGGGTACACAGTATTTT. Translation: CIVGLCGGTQYF.